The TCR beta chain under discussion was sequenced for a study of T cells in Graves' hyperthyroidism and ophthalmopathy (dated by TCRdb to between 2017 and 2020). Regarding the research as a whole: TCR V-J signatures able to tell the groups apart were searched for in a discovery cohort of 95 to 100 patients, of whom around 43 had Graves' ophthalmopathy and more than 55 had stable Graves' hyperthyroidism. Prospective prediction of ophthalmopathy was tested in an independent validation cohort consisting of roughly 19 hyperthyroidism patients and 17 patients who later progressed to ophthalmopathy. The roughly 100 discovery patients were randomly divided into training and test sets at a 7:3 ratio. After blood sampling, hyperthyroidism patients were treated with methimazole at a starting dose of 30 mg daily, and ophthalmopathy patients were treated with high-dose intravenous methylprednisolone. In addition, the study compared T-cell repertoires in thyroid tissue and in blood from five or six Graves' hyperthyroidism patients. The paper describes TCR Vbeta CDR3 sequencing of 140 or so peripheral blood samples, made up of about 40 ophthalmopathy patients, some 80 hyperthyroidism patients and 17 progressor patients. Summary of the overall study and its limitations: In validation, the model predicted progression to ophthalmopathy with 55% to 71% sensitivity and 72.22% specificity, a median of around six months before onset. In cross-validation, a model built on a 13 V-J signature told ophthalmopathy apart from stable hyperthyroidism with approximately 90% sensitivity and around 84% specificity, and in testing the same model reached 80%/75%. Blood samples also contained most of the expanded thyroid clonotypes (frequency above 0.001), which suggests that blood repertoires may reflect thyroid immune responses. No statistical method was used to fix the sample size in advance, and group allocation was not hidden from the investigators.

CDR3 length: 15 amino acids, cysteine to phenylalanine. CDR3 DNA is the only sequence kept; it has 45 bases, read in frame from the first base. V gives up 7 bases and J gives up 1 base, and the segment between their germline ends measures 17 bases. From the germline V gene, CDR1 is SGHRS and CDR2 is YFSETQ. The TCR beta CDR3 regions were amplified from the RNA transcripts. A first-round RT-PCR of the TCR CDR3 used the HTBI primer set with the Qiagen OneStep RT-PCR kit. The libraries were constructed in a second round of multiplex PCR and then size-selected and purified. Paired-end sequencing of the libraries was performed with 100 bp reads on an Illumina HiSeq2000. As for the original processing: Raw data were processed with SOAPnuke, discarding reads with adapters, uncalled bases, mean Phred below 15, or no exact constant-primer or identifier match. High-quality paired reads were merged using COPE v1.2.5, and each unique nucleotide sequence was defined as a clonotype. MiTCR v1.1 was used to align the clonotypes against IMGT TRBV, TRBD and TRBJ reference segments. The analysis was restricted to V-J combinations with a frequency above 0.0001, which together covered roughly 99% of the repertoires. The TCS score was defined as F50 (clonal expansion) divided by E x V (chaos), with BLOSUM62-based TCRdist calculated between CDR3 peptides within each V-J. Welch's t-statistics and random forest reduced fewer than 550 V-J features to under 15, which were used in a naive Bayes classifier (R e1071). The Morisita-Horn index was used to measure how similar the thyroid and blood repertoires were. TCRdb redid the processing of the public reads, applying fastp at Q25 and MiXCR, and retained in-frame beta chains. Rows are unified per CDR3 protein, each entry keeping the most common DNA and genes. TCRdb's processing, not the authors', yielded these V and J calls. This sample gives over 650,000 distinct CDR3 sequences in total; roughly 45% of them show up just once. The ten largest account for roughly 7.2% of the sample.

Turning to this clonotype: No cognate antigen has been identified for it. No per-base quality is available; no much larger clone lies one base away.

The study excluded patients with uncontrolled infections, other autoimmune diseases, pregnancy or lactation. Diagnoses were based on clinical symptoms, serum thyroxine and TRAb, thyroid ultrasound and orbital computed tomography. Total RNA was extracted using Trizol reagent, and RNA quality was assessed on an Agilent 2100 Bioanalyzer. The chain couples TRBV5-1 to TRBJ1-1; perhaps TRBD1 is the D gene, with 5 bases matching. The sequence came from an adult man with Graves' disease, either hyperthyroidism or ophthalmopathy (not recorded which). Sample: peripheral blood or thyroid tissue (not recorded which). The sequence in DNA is TGCGCCAGCTGCCTTAACCCCGGGGCGAACACTGAAGCTTTCTTT. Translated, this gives CASCLNPGANTEAFF.